These 26 T cell receptor beta chains were sequenced from one sample in a study of OX40 agonist ivuxolimab in advanced cancers. Method: immunoSEQ multiplex PCR; TCRdb's copy keeps in-frame clones and lacks some. The sample holds tens of thousands of clones, 83% seen once. Here the sequenced sample was CD4+ or CD8+ T cells sorted from blood, taken in a trial of the OX40 agonist ivuxolimab. These receptors all stem from an adult with an advanced solid tumor such as melanoma, head and neck, liver or kidney cancer.

The V call is TRBV27, the J call TRBJ2-7; TRBD2 is a possible D gene (5 bases). The CDR3 is made up of 14 amino acids. The germline CDR1 and CDR2 sequences are MNHEY and SMNVEV (reference sequence). The ends were cut back, 0 bases at V and 3 bases at J, with 9 bases in the middle. The CDR3 sequence is CASSLSAGLYEQYF. The CDR3 nucleotides read TGTGCCAGCAGTTTATCGGCAGGACTCTACGAGCAGTACTTC.

This rearrangement joins TRBV4-3 to TRBJ2-2, with 8 positions matching TRBD1. This CDR3 has 15 amino acids. V was pared by 0 bases and J by 4 bases, with 1 base of the junction left unmatched. Germline V gives CDR1 LGHNA, CDR2 YSLEER. CDR3 residues: CASSQETGGTGELFF. For the CDR3, the DNA is TGCGCCAGCAGCCAAGAAACAGGGGGCACCGGGGAGCTGTTTTTT.

This clone has a single count. The chain has TRBV6-5 and TRBJ2-1; D remains unclear. Trimming took 3 bases from V and 4 from J, leaving 7 bases between them. Germline CDR1 reads MNHEY; CDR2 reads SVGAGI. The CDR3 contains 13 residues. DNA of the CDR3: TGTGCCAGCAGTTATGGACGGTACAATGAGCAGTTCTTC. It codes for CASSYGRYNEQFF.

This sequence joins TRBV4-1 and TRBJ1-1, with D possibly matching TRBD1 (6 bases). Per germline, CDR1 MGHRA and CDR2 YSYEKL. V lost 4 bases, J lost 0 bases, and 15 bases lay in between. The CDR3 extends over 16 amino acids. The CDR3, as DNA: TGCGCCAGCAGCCCTTGGGGGGCTGCGCTGAACACTGAAGCTTTCTTT. Translating it yields CASSPWGAALNTEAFF.

The chain is built from TRBV7-9 and TRBJ1-1; tentatively, D is TRBD1 (6 bases). CDR3 length: 14 residues. The V end lost 5 bases, the J end lost 5 bases, and 15 bases lay between the germline ends. CDR1 SEHNR and CDR2 FQNEAQ come from the germline V gene (reference sequence). The CDR3 sequence is CASSRPQGRTEAFF. The DNA of the CDR3 is TGTGCCAGCAGCCGTCCTCAGGGGCGGACTGAAGCTTTCTTT.

The V and J genes are TRBV27 and TRBJ1-1; D is ambiguous. Germline V gives CDR1 MNHEY, CDR2 SMNVEV (reference sequence). The CDR3 has 13 residues. V was trimmed by 3 bases and J by 2 bases, leaving 7 bases between them. CDR3 region: CASSLYGNTEAFF. CDR3 nucleotide sequence: TGTGCCAGCAGTTTGTACGGAAACACTGAAGCTTTCTTT.

This clone was detected a few times. The chain carries TRBV4-3 and TRBJ1-2, with 9 bases fitting TRBD1. The CDR3 runs to 17 residues. Germline-derived CDR1 and CDR2 are LGHNA and YSLEER. V lost 4 bases to trimming and J lost 2 bases; unmatched junction nucleotides: 11. CDR3 loop: CASSPGTGMSPNYGYTF. As DNA, the CDR3 is TGCGCCAGCAGCCCGGGGACAGGGATGTCGCCGAACTATGGCTACACCTTC.

The chain couples TRBV2 to TRBJ2-7; D unclear. V lost 9 bases, J lost 6 bases, and 9 bases lay in between. Germline V gene lookup returns CDR1 SNHLY and CDR2 FYNNEI. The CDR3 has 10 amino acids. In DNA, the CDR3 is TGTGCCAGTGCCCTGGGCGAGCAGTACTTC. It specifies CASALGEQYF.

This sequence joins TRBV19 and TRBJ2-1, with 10 bases matching TRBD2. Germline V CDR1 and CDR2: LNHDA, SQIVND (reference sequence). The CDR3 contains 14 residues. V dropped 4 bases and J dropped 9; count of bases not matched to a gene: 6. CDR3 in DNA: TGTGCCAGTAGTAGTCGGAGCGGGGGGGTTGAGCAGTTCTTC. Encoded protein: CASSSRSGGVEQFF.

This clone was counted only a few times. The chain employs TRBV6-6 and TRBJ2-2; 10 bases agree with TRBD2. The CDR3 loop spans 16 amino acids. V lost 6 bases and J lost 4; bases outside the gene matches: 8. Germline CDR1 and CDR2: MNHNY and SVGAGI (reference sequence). The CDR3 reads CASSRGLAGVTGELFF. In nucleotides, the CDR3 is TGTGCCAGCAGCCGTGGGCTAGCGGGGGTCACCGGGGAGCTGTTTTTT.

This clone was found once. The chain is built from TRBV2 and TRBJ2-3, with a tentative D call TRBD2 (5 bases). This CDR3 spans 14 amino acids. Trimming cost V 6 bases and J 3 bases, with 13 bases left between them. Germline V lookup: CDR1 SNHLY, CDR2 FYNNEI. As DNA, the CDR3 is TGTGCCAGCAGGGGTTCTAGCCCAACAGATACGCAGTATTTT. Amino acids: CASRGSSPTDTQYF.

The gene calls are TRBV18 and TRBJ2-7; D unresolved. This CDR3 is 13 amino acids long. V dropped 3 bases and J dropped 0 bases, with 6 bases sitting between them. Per the germline V gene, CDR1 is KGHSH and CDR2 is LQKENI. CDR3 nucleotides: TGTGCCAGCTCACCCCCGAGCTCCTACGAGCAGTACTTC. Translating gives CASSPPSSYEQYF.

CDR3 protein: CASSFGGLFYEQYF. In DNA form, the CDR3 reads TGTGCCAGTAGTTTCGGGGGCCTCTTCTACGAGCAGTACTTC. This sequence joins TRBV19 and TRBJ2-7; the D call may be TRBD1 or TRBD2 (6 bases each). CDR3 length equals 14 residues. From germline, CDR1 is LNHDA and CDR2 SQIVND (reference sequence). V was pared by 5 bases and J by 3 bases, with 14 bases between.

This clone was seen a handful of times. Other DNA sequences from this sample encode an identical CDR3 as well. The chain has TRBV30 and TRBJ1-2; perhaps TRBD1 as D (5 bases). Germline loops: CDR1 GTSNPN, CDR2 SVGIG (reference sequence). The CDR3 consists of 13 residues. V was pared by 3 bases and J by 2 bases, with 10 bases between. The CDR3 is CAWSPGGNYGYTF. The CDR3 coding sequence is TGTGCCTGGAGCCCCGGGGGGAACTATGGCTACACCTTC.

The J gene is TRBJ2-7, the V gene TRBV4-1, with D perhaps matching TRBD1 or TRBD2 (5 bases each). V lost 0 bases to trimming and J lost 3 bases, with 12 bases between them. Germline V gene lookup returns CDR1 MGHRA and CDR2 YSYEKL. This CDR3 comprises 15 residues. The chain's CDR3 is CASSQDRGGNYEQYF. CDR3 DNA: TGCGCCAGCAGCCAAGATCGGGGCGGAAACTACGAGCAGTACTTC.

J is TRBJ1-3 and V is TRBV7-6, with D uncertain. Trimming took off 5 bases at V and 3 bases at J, with 8 bases between the two ends. CDR3 size: 13 residues. CDR1 and CDR2 from the germline V gene are SGHVS and FNYEAQ. This chain's CDR3 is CASSPTLGNTIYF. CDR3 coding DNA: TGTGCCAGCAGCCCGACCCTTGGAAACACCATATATTTT.

This chain links TRBV9 with TRBJ2-3; no definite D call. Trimming stripped 9 bases from V and 1 base from J, with 12 bases between. The CDR3 length is 13 residues. Looked up from germline, CDR1 is SGDLS and CDR2 is YYNGEE. The chain's CDR3 is CATTPFGTDTQYF. For the CDR3, the DNA is TGTGCCACCACGCCCTTCGGCACAGATACGCAGTATTTT.

This chain links TRBV4-3 with TRBJ2-5, with TRBD2 identical over 13 bases. Germline V CDR1 and CDR2: LGHNA, YSLEER. V shed 4 bases, J shed 5 bases, and the junction held 7 bases outside the gene matches. CDR3 length: 16 amino acids. CDR3 in amino acids: CASSRQLAGGLETQYF. CDR3 DNA: TGCGCCAGCAGCCGCCAACTAGCGGGAGGGTTGGAGACCCAGTACTTC.

The chain joins TRBV29-1 to TRBJ2-1, with unresolved D. The CDR3 has 14 residues. Germline assignment: CDR1 SQVTM and CDR2 ANQGSEA. V lost 7 bases, J lost 0 bases, and 13 bases lay in between. The CDR3 loop is CSAGTPSSYNEQFF. The CDR3 nucleotides read TGCAGCGCCGGAACCCCATCCTCCTACAATGAGCAGTTCTTC.

V and J are TRBV2 and TRBJ1-2, with 8 bases lining up with TRBD1. V shed 5 bases and J 0 bases; nucleotides not matched to a gene: 2. The CDR3 extends over 14 amino acids. The germline V gene has CDR1 SNHLY and CDR2 FYNNEI. As DNA, the CDR3 is TGTGCCAGCAGTCCGGACAGGGCTAACTATGGCTACACCTTC. It translates to CASSPDRANYGYTF.

This chain connects TRBV5-1 to TRBJ2-7, with D possibly TRBD1 on 5 matching bases. Trimming left V 0 bases short and J 5 bases short, with 6 bases between. This CDR3 is 12 amino acids long. The germline gives CDR1 SGHRS, CDR2 YFSETQ. CDR3 sequence: CASSLVGDEQYF. CDR3 nucleotides: TGCGCCAGCAGCTTGGTAGGGGACGAGCAGTACTTC.

The V and J genes are TRBV6-6 and TRBJ2-3; D call uncertain. Germline V gives CDR1 MNHNY, CDR2 SVGAGI (reference sequence). V dropped 7 bases and J dropped 1 base, with 6 bases sitting between them. This CDR3 region has 12 residues. Here the CDR3 reads CASTGGTDTQYF. The CDR3 coding sequence is TGTGCCAGCACGGGCGGCACAGATACGCAGTATTTT.

J is TRBJ2-3 and V is TRBV7-9; possibly TRBD1 or TRBD2 for D (5 bases each). The CDR3 is made up of 17 amino acids. Germline CDR1 reads SEHNR; CDR2 reads FQNEAQ (reference sequence). V was trimmed by 6 bases and J by 2 bases, leaving 21 bases between them. CDR3 region: CASRPTSGTGYTDTQYF. The CDR3, as DNA: TGTGCCAGCAGACCTACCTCCGGGACCGGGTACACAGATACGCAGTATTTT.

This clone was seen only a few times. The chain has TRBV7-2 and TRBJ2-7; TRBD1 is a possible D gene (6 bases). V was pared by 0 bases and J by 3 bases, with 9 bases between. The CDR3 spans 14 residues. The germline V gene has CDR1 SGHTA and CDR2 FQGNSA. Here the CDR3 DNA reads TGTGCCAGCAGCTTAGCGGGGGCTAACTACGAGCAGTACTTC. This encodes CASSLAGANYEQYF.

V usage is TRBV10-3 and J usage is TRBJ1-1; D is perhaps TRBD1 (6 bases). The germline CDR1 and CDR2 sequences are ENHRY and SYGVKD. V shed 6 bases and J shed 1 base, with 12 bases lying between them. The CDR3 spans 14 residues. As DNA, the CDR3 is TGTGCCATCAGGGAAGGGGACACGAACACTGAAGCTTTCTTT. Residues: CAIREGDTNTEAFF.

With respect to this clone: This sample includes further DNA sequences coding for the same CDR3. The chain joins TRBV5-1 to TRBJ2-1; D is undetermined. Per the germline V gene, CDR1 is SGHRS and CDR2 is YFSETQ. V lost 1 base to trimming and J lost 7 bases, with 6 bases between them. The CDR3 runs to 12 residues. For the CDR3, the DNA is TGCGCCAGCAGCTTGTGGGATAATGAGCAGTTCTTC. It yields the protein CASSLWDNEQFF.